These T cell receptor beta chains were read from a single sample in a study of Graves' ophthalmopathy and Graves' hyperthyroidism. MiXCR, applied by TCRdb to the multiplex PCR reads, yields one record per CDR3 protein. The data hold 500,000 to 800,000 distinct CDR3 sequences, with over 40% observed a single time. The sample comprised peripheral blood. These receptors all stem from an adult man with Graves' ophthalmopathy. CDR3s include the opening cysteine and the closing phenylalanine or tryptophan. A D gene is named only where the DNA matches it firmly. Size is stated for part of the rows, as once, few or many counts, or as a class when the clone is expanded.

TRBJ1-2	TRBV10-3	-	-	TGTGCCATCAGTGAGTCGGTCGGGGCCGGCGGTAACTATGGCTACACCTTC	CAISESVGAGGNYGYTF
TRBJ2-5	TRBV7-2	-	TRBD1	TGTGCCAGCAGCCGGTCCCGGGACAGGGCCCAGTACTTC	CASSRSRDRAQYF
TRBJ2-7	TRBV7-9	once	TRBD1	TGTGCCAGCAGCGCAAGACAGGGAACAGCCAATGAGCAGTACTTC	CASSARQGTANEQYF
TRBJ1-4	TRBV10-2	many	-	TGCGCCAGCAGTGGCCATGAAAAACTGTTTTTT	CASSGHEKLFF
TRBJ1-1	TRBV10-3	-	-	TGTGCCAGCAGTGCGGGATACAGTGGAGACACTGAAGCTTTCTTT	CASSAGYSGDTEAFF
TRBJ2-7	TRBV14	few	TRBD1	TGTGCCAGCAGCCGAGGACAGGGAAGCTCCTACGAGCAGTACTTC	CASSRGQGSSYEQYF
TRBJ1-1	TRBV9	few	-	TGTGCCAGCAGCTCAGGACCCGACAGGCCCGGCGAAGCTTTCTTT	CASSSGPDRPGEAFF
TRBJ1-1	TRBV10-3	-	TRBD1	TGTGCCATCAGCGAGGGACAGGGGTGGGCTTTCTTT	CAISEGQGWAFF
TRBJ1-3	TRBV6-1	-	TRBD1	TGTGCCACCTTACAGGGGATGGTTAGCGGAAACACCATATATTTT	CATLQGMVSGNTIYF
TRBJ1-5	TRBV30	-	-	TGTGCCTGGAGTAAGGGTTCGGAACAGCCCCAGCATTTT	CAWSKGSEQPQHF
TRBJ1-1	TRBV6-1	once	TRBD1	TGTGCCAGCCTCCCCTCCCCAGTACGGGACAGGGTCACTGAAGCTTTCTTT	CASLPSPVRDRVTEAFF
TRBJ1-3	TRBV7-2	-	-	TGTGCCAGCAGCAACCGGGATCTTCCCTATGGCTACACCATATATTTT	CASSNRDLPYGYTIYF
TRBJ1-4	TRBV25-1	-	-	TGTGCCAGCAGTCCTTCCGGGAGGGGTTTTGGGAAACTGTTTTTT	CASSPSGRGFGKLFF
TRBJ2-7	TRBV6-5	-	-	TGTGCCAGCAGTTACGGGGACTCGCCCTACGAGCAGTACTTC	CASSYGDSPYEQYF
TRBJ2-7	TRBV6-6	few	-	TGTGCCAGCAGTTACGGGCTGGGGGTGGCCTACGAGCAGTACTTC	CASSYGLGVAYEQYF
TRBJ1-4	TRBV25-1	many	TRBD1	TGTGCCAGCAGTGAACGGGGGACAGGGAATGAAAAACTGTTTTTT	CASSERGTGNEKLFF
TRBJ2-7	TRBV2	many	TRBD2	TGTGCCAGCACTCGTAGCGGGGGATACGAGCAGTACTTC	CASTRSGGYEQYF
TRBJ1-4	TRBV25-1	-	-	TGCGCCAGTTCATTTGATTCGGGGTATGGTGAAAAACTGTTTTTT	CASSFDSGYGEKLFF
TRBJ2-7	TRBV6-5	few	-	TGTGCCAGCAGTGAAGAGGTTACGCAGGACGAGCAGTACTTC	CASSEEVTQDEQYF
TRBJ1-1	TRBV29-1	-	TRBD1	TGCAGTGTACAGCAGGGGGGCGGCACTGAAGCTTTCTTT	CSVQQGGGTEAFF
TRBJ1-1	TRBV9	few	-	TGTGCCAGCAGCTCTTCGGTGGAGGCTGAAGCTTTCTTT	CASSSSVEAEAFF
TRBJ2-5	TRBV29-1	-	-	TGCAGCGTTGACCGAGTCAACCAGTACTTC	CSVDRVNQYF
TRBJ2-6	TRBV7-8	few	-	TGTGCCAGCAGCTTTGCGGGAACCAACTCTGGGGCCAACGTCCTGACTTTC	CASSFAGTNSGANVLTF
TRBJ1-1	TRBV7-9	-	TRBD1	TGTGCCAGCAGCGGGGGACAGGGAGGGTCTGAAGCTTTCTTT	CASSGGQGGSEAFF
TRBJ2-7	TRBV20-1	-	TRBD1	TGCAGTGCTAGAGACGACCGGACAGGGATCTACGAGCAGTACTTC	CSARDDRTGIYEQYF
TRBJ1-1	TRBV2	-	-	TGTGCCAGCAGTGAGGAGGGGCAGCAGAACACTGAAGCTTTCTTT	CASSEEGQQNTEAFF
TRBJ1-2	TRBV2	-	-	TGTGCCAGCCGGTGGGAGGGGGACTATGGCTACACCTTC	CASRWEGDYGYTF
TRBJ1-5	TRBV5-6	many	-	TGTGCCAGCAGCTTGAGGGACGGGTGGCAGCCCCAGCATTTT	CASSLRDGWQPQHF
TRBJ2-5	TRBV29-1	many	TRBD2	TGCAGCGCCAAGCAGACTAGCGGGGAGACCCAGTACTTC	CSAKQTSGETQYF
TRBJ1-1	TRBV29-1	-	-	TGCAGCGCTACGAGGACAGCGGAGAACACTGAAGCTTTCTTT	CSATRTAENTEAFF
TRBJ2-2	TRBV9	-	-	TGTGCCAGCAGCCAAGTGGTCACCGGGGAGCTGTTTTTT	CASSQVVTGELFF
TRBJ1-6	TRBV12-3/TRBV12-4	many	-	TGTGCCAGCGGCCCCCAACAGAATTCACCCCTCCACTTT	CASGPQQNSPLHF
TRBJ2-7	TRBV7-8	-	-	TGTGCCAGCTCACCACTATCGGGACAAACCTACGAGCAGTACTTC	CASSPLSGQTYEQYF
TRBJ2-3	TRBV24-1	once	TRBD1	TGTGCCACCGCCTGGACAGGGGATCCAGATACGCAGTATTTT	CATAWTGDPDTQYF
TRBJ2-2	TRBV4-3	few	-	TGCGCCAGCAGCCAAGGAGTAGCAGGGAACACCGGGGAGCTGTTTTTT	CASSQGVAGNTGELFF
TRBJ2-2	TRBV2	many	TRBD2	TGTGCCAGCAGTGAATTAGCGGGGGTCACCGGGGAGCTGTTTTTT	CASSELAGVTGELFF
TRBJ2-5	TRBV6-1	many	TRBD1	TGTGCCACCGCCCGGGACAGGGGGCGACGGGAGACCCAGTACTTC	CATARDRGRRETQYF
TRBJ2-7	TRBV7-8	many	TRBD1	TGTGCCAGCAGCGTAGACTCCGGGACAGGGGATAACGAGCAGTACTTC	CASSVDSGTGDNEQYF
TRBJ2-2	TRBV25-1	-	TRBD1	TGTGCCAGCTCACCAACAGGGGACCCTAACTCGAACACCGGGGAGCTGTTTTTT	CASSPTGDPNSNTGELFF
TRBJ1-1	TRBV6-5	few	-	TGTGCCAGCAGTTACCGGACAGCAAACACTGAAGCTTTCTTT	CASSYRTANTEAFF
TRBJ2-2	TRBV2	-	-	TGTGCCAGCAGTGAAGGACAGACGAACACCGGGGAGCTGCTTTTT	CASSEGQTNTGELLF